This TCR beta chain was profiled in a study of vaccination and CD4 T cells after COVID-19. About the research overall: Six males and four females, two Hispanic, made up the convalescents. Study findings and constraints: In median terms, SARS-CoV-2-reactive clonotypes went from approximately 21 to 40, a nonsignificant rise.

The assay that was used to sequence DNA from cultured CD4+ T cells was the Oncomine TCR Beta short-read assay. TCRdb re-analysed the PCR reads in MiXCR, keeping a single row per CDR3 protein. This sample has under 30,000 distinct CDR3 sequences; around 42% occur once, and the top ten carry over 3.5%. Stated time point: late sampling 161 to 241 days after vaccination in three convalescent patients. Treatment noted: approximately nine-day PBMC culture with coronavirus spike peptide pools or control peptides (ViraFEST assay). This clonotype showed up just a few times. The antigen remains undetermined. The V gene's germline CDR1 is SEHNR and CDR2 FQNEAQ (reference sequence). This CDR3 contains 16 residues. The V and J ends lost 4 bases and 0 bases respectively, with 14 bases between them.

The genes are TRBV7-9 and TRBJ2-3; the D gene is possibly TRBD2 (6 bases). The sample consisted of CD4+ T cells from blood, cultured in vitro, taken about 7 months after SARS-CoV-2 vaccination. The TCR sequence derives from a human donor who had recovered from COVID-19. The CDR3 reads CASSSQGTSSTDTQYF. The DNA of the CDR3 is TGTGCCAGCAGCTCACAAGGGACTTCTAGCACAGATACGCAGTATTTT.